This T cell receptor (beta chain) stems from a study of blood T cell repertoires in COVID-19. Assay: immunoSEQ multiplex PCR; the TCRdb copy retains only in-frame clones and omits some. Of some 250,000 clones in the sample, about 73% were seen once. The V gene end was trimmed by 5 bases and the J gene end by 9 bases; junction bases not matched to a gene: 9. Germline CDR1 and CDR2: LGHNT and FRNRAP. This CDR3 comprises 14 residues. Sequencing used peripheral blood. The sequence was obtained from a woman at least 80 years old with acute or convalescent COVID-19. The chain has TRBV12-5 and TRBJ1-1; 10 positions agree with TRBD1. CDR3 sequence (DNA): TGTGCTAGTGGTCTTACCGGGACAGGGGTAAAAGCTTTCTTT. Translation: CASGLTGTGVKAFF.